This T cell receptor beta chain is drawn from a study of regulatory T cells in long-lasting Graves disease. In building TCR beta libraries, iRepertoire HTBI primers were used together with Arm-PCR of CDR3 regions. TCRdb reprocessed the multiplex PCR reads via MiXCR and lists one record per CDR3 protein. The table records hundreds of thousands of distinct CDR3 sequences, approximately 16% of them present only once. Time point indicated: newly diagnosed GD, antithyroid drugs for less than 3 months. The authors made the TCR library using RNA they extracted from PBMCs. The V end was cut by 1 base, the J end by 2 bases, with 12 bases between. CDR1 is SGHAT and CDR2 is FQNNGV in the germline V gene. The CDR3 covers 15 residues. The sample also formed part of further work on T cells in Graves' hyperthyroidism and ophthalmopathy.

The TCR comes from a man younger than 30 with Graves disease. The V and J genes are TRBV11-2 and TRBJ2-7; tentatively, D is TRBD2 (5 bases). This specimen consisted of peripheral blood mononuclear cells (PBMCs), obtained at new diagnosis, from a patient treated with antithyroid drugs. CDR3 sequence (DNA): TGTGCCAGCAGCTTAGGAACCGGGAAAACCTACGAGCAGTACTTC. It codes for CASSLGTGKTYEQYF.